This T cell receptor beta chain was captured by sequencing in a study of T cells after yellow fever vaccination. Background on the study: Fractions of low cell number were prepared using SMART-Seq v4 Ultra Low Input. Points from the study as a whole: Detected again after the booster were most primary-vaccination clones, at 96% CD4 and approximately 90% CD8. Bulk-population clonotypes that are abundant could appear as contaminants in FACS-sorted repertoires.

TCRdb passed the 5' RACE reads through MiXCR, listing each CDR3 protein once. The table includes 95,000 to 150,000 distinct CDR3 sequences, about 16% detected once. Germline V lookup: CDR1 SGHTA, CDR2 FQGTGA. The CDR3 extends over 12 amino acids. With 5 bases removed from V and 8 bases from J, the gap between germline ends came to 12 bases. As concerns this clonotype: Its cognate antigen is unknown.

This TCR came from a man aged 18 to 29 who received the YFV17D yellow fever vaccine. The J gene is TRBJ1-2, the V gene TRBV7-3; tentative D call: TRBD1 (6 bases). This sample comprised CD8+ T cells sorted from PBMCs, obtained 5 days after the yellow fever booster vaccination. The CDR3 nucleotides read TGTGCCAGCAGCCTCGGAACAGGGGGCTACACCTTC. This gives the protein CASSLGTGGYTF.